Listed below are T cell receptor beta chains from one sample, sequenced in a study of blood T cells in healthy people across ages. TCRdb reprocessed the 5' RACE reads via MiXCR and lists one record per CDR3 protein. The table shows roughly 1,100,000 distinct CDR3 sequences, with 20% to 25% occurring only once. These data also formed part of another study, on T cells of mothers and their children.

The sequenced sample was blood. The source of these receptors is a girl aged 2-10 years in good health. Both conserved end residues are part of each CDR3. Part of the rows lack a size; the others show once, few, many or a class for expanded clones.

clone_size v_call cdr3_aa
NA TRBV5-6 CASSLGLTQGWTQYF
many TRBV4-1 CASRPSAQETQYF
few TRBV12-3/TRBV12-4 CASSLPGQGHYEQYF
few TRBV7-9 CASRTRDRALSGEQYF
NA TRBV20-1 CSASGPLYNEQFF
NA TRBV12-3/TRBV12-4 CASSSPPGASYNEQFF
NA TRBV15 CATSRDTGGETQYF
NA TRBV7-6 CAISLNNRGPANYGYTF
NA TRBV9 CASSASGTNNEKLFF
few TRBV4-1 CASSQVYAETQYF
NA TRBV10-3 CASSGDRVGLGGYTF
few TRBV2 CASSGPTSGGKWVYEQYF
few TRBV9 CASSEGLAKQNIQYF
NA TRBV7-9 CASSLATAGEYNEQFF
NA TRBV4-1 CASSPLNRSSGNTIYF
NA TRBV27 CASSLEGVNEQYF
NA TRBV12-3/TRBV12-4 CASLGLAGETKNIQYF
few TRBV9 CASSYASGSYEQYF
NA TRBV3-1 CASSQAGLGSGYEQYF
NA TRBV7-9 CASSYNRNSPLHF
few TRBV9 CASSNYAGPKYEQYF
NA TRBV5-4 CASSFRSGGFETQYF
few TRBV20-1 CSINPTGGAGNTIYF
NA TRBV7-9 CSSSSSGTSTGEQFF
few TRBV11-2 CASGTAQETQYF
few TRBV12-3/TRBV12-4 CASSFMGGGWNTEAFF
few TRBV4-3 CASSQDIGTGQETQYF
few TRBV20-1 CSAIKNVDWNTEAFF
NA TRBV7-9 CASSSDTIYYGYTF
NA TRBV5-1 CASSREPSYEQYF
NA TRBV5-1 CASSPPGGTDTQYF
few TRBV5-1 CASSPWPAVETQYF
NA TRBV27 CASSFGTGDTDTQYF
few TRBV5-1 CASSSGLVSIQETQYF
few TRBV29-1 CSVADQRGGYTF
few TRBV4-1 CASSQVPWETQYF
NA TRBV11-2 CASSLLRMSNEKLFF
few TRBV4-1 CASSQAGGDETQYF
NA TRBV3-1 CASSRGGPSGTREQYF
many TRBV29-1 CSVEVVRGGRLETQYF
NA TRBV29-1 CSKLGLNNEQFF
NA TRBV2 CASSRDGNNEQFF
NA TRBV29-1 CSVSGTSGSEETQYF
few TRBV12-3/TRBV12-4 CASPKGRLSPEQFF
NA TRBV5-1 CASSSDTGTGVIMTGELFF
few TRBV12-3/TRBV12-4 CASSFGEYEQYF
few TRBV27 CASKTGFQETQYF
NA TRBV2 CASGSEPGFQETQYF
NA TRBV7-2 CASSLDLAGGNTIYF
NA TRBV29-1 CSVVWVNYNEQFF
few TRBV12-5 CASGFLDGSSPLHF
few TRBV7-2 CASSSRTNEKLFF